A single sample is the source of the 19 T cell receptor beta chains below, sequenced in a study of TIL therapy for anti-PD-1-resistant metastatic lung cancer. As for time point: pre-treatment sample, taken before nivolumab and TIL therapy. Sequencing used immunoSEQ v3. Sequencing used immunoSEQ multiplex PCR; TCRdb keeps in-frame clones, though not all of them. The repertoire holds approximately 60,000 clones, approximately 75% seen once, with less than 3% in the top ten. The sequences come from blood, collected at baseline. These receptors all come from a person aged 25-85 years with non-small cell lung cancer.

CDR3 residues: CASSVFPGQNNEQFF. The CDR3, as DNA: TGTGCCAGCAGTGTTTTCCCGGGACAGAACAATGAGCAGTTCTTC. The V call is TRBV6-4, the J call TRBJ2-1; 7 nucleotides line up with TRBD1. Germline assignment: CDR1 MRHNA and CDR2 SNTAGT. The CDR3 extends over 15 amino acids. Trimming took 4 bases from V and 5 from J; bases not matched to a gene: 8.

The J gene is TRBJ2-5, the V gene TRBV4-2; D possibly corresponds to TRBD1 (5 bases). The CDR3 has 17 amino acids. CDR1 and CDR2 (germline): LGHNA, YNFKEQ. V was clipped by 0 bases and J by 1 base, with 15 bases between them. The CDR3 region has the DNA TGTGCCAGCAGCCAAGATCAGGGCGTGTCAGTCCAAGAGACCCAGTACTTC. Its translation: CASSQDQGVSVQETQYF.

The rearrangement joins TRBV7-2 to TRBJ1-3, with D unresolved. V was clipped by 3 bases and J by 0 bases, with 6 bases between them. This CDR3 is 14 amino acids long. Germline V lookup: CDR1 SGHTA, CDR2 FQGNSA. CDR3: CASSFAGSGNTIYF. In nucleotides, the CDR3 is TGTGCCAGCAGCTTCGCAGGCTCTGGAAACACCATATATTTT.

This chain links TRBV2 with TRBJ2-1, with TRBD1 matching over 7 bases. The CDR3 is 13 amino acids. Germline CDR1 SNHLY, CDR2 FYNNEI. Trimming at V came to 8 bases and at J to 4 bases, leaving 5 bases not matched to a gene. The CDR3 bases are TGTGCCAGCGACAGGGAATTATACAATGAGCAGTTCTTC. Translation gives CASDRELYNEQFF. Based on the CDR3 plus reference TRBV2 and TRBJ2-1, the full variable domain is EPEVTQTPSHQVTQMGQEVILRCVPISNHLYFYWYRQILGQKVEFLVSFYNNEISEKSEIFDDQFSVERPDGSNFTLKIRSTKLEDSAMYFCASDRELYNEQFFGPGTRLTVL.

The chain carries TRBV7-3 and TRBJ2-5; D call uncertain. Germline CDR1 and CDR2: SGHTA and FQGTGA. V lost 0 bases to trimming and J lost 3 bases, with 5 bases between them. This CDR3 comprises 13 residues. The CDR3, as DNA: TGTGCCAGCAGCTTAACATGGGAAGAGACCCAGTACTTC. This sequence encodes CASSLTWEETQYF.

The chain recombines TRBV19 with TRBJ2-2, with 7 bases matching TRBD2. Per the germline V gene, CDR1 is LNHDA and CDR2 is SQIVND (reference sequence). The CDR3 sequence is 15 residues long. The ends lost 4 bases at V and 1 base at J; junction bases unmatched: 3. CDR3 nucleotide sequence: TGTGCCAGTAGTAGGACGGGAGGGAACACCGGGGAGCTGTTTTTT. As protein: CASSRTGGNTGELFF.

This clone was recorded a few times. The chain recombines TRBV4-2 with TRBJ2-5; no firm D call. The CDR3 totals 14 residues. The V end lost 1 base, the J end lost 1 base, and 7 bases lay between the germline ends. Germline-derived CDR1 and CDR2 are LGHNA and YNFKEQ. This CDR3 reads CASSQVGRQETQYF. The CDR3 DNA follows: TGTGCCAGCAGCCAAGTAGGGCGCCAAGAGACCCAGTACTTC.

The gene calls are TRBV19 and TRBJ1-1, with TRBD1 matching over 10 bases. Trimming at V came to 6 bases and at J to 4 bases, leaving 5 bases not matched to a gene. The length of the CDR3 is 14 residues. Germline V gene lookup returns CDR1 LNHDA and CDR2 SQIVND (reference sequence). CDR3 nucleotides: TGTGCCAGTAGAAAGGGACAGGGGATCACTGAAGCTTTCTTT. This sequence encodes CASRKGQGITEAFF.

CDR3 sequence (DNA): TGTGCCACCAGCAGAGACCACAAGGCCAGGACCACCGGGGAGCTGTTTTTT. This sequence encodes CATSRDHKARTTGELFF. The chain recombines TRBV15 with TRBJ2-2; D not resolved. The CDR3 has 17 residues. V gave up 0 bases and J gave up 4 bases, with 15 bases separating them. Germline V gives CDR1 LNHNV, CDR2 YYDKDF (reference sequence).

In its sample, this clone was seen a few times. The V and J genes are TRBV20-1 and TRBJ1-1; 7 bases are shared with TRBD1. The germline CDR1 and CDR2 sequences are DFQATT and SNEGSKA (reference sequence). This CDR3 comprises 11 residues. The ends lost 6 bases at V and 13 bases at J; junction bases unmatched: 11. This CDR3 reads CSAVVLRQGFF. DNA of the CDR3: TGCAGTGCCGTTGTCCTTCGACAGGGTTTCTTT.

The chain combines TRBV2 with TRBJ2-1; D is unclear. CDR3 size: 12 residues. The V end lost 4 bases, the J end lost 9 bases, and 10 bases lay between the germline ends. Germline lookup yields CDR1 SNHLY and CDR2 FYNNEI. The CDR3 sequence is CASSGRRSEQFF. The CDR3 nucleotides are TGTGCCAGCAGTGGGCGACGCAGTGAGCAGTTCTTC.

The chain is built from TRBV18 and TRBJ1-5, with D uncertain. This CDR3 comprises 15 residues. V lost 2 bases and J 0 bases, leaving 8 bases between the germline ends. The germline gives CDR1 KGHSH, CDR2 LQKENI. This CDR3 reads CASSPDQYSNQPQHF. CDR3 bases: TGTGCCAGCTCACCAGATCAGTATAGCAATCAGCCCCAGCATTTT.

The rearrangement links TRBV7-8 to TRBJ2-1; TRBD2 matches at 11 bases. CDR3 length equals 18 residues. V was pared by 0 bases and J by 0 bases, with 4 bases of the junction left unmatched. The germline gives CDR1 SGHVS, CDR2 FQNEAQ. Here the CDR3 reads CASSLALAGAYSYNEQFF. The CDR3 DNA reads as TGTGCCAGCAGCTTAGCACTAGCGGGGGCTTACTCCTACAATGAGCAGTTCTTC.

The gene calls are TRBV7-2 and TRBJ1-1; 8 bases are a match to TRBD1. The germline V gene has CDR1 SGHTA and CDR2 FQGNSA. Trimming at V came to 5 bases and at J to 3 bases, leaving 11 bases not matched to a gene. The CDR3 covers 16 residues. DNA for the CDR3: TGTGCCAGCAGCAACCGACAGGGGCGGGAGGACACTGAAGCTTTCTTT. Residues: CASSNRQGREDTEAFF.

The gene calls are TRBV3-1 (or the pseudogene TRBV3-2) and TRBJ2-3; D gene ambiguous. Trimming shortened V by 0 bases and J by 6 bases, and 13 bases separated the two germline ends. Per germline, CDR1 LGHDT and CDR2 YNNKEL (reference sequence). This CDR3 has 15 residues. In DNA, the CDR3 is TGTGCCAGCAGCCAAGATGGGGATAGAAAGGATACGCAGTATTTT. As protein: CASSQDGDRKDTQYF.

The chain is built from TRBV5-1 and TRBJ2-7; the D gene is possibly TRBD2 (6 bases). Trimming took off 4 bases at V and 4 bases at J, with 15 bases between the two ends. The germline CDR1 and CDR2 sequences are SGHRS and YFSETQ. The CDR3 has 14 residues. The CDR3 here is CASSRGGELYEQYF. The CDR3 region has the DNA TGCGCCAGCAGCCGTGGAGGGGAGTTATACGAGCAGTACTTC.

The chain uses TRBV5-6 and TRBJ2-1; unclear D gene. Trimming pared 0 bases from V and 0 bases from J, leaving 10 bases between. Per germline, CDR1 SGHDT and CDR2 YYEEEE. The length of the CDR3 is 16 residues. CDR3 loop: CASSLGVPSSYNEQFF. DNA of the CDR3: TGTGCCAGCAGCTTGGGGGTCCCGAGCTCCTACAATGAGCAGTTCTTC.

This chain links TRBV6-2 or TRBV6-3 with TRBJ2-2; 9 positions match TRBD2. Per the germline V gene, CDR1 is MNHEY and CDR2 is SVGEGT. The CDR3 runs 18 residues. J lost 4 bases, V lost 1 base, and 10 bases had no gene match. CDR3 coding DNA: TGTGCCAGCAGTTACTTGGCTAGCGGGAAAGGGGGCACCGGGGAGCTGTTTTTT. As protein: CASSYLASGKGGTGELFF.

The CDR3 reads CASSPTSGRYEQYF. CDR3 DNA sequence: TGTGCCAGCAGCCCGACTAGCGGGCGCTACGAGCAGTACTTC. This rearrangement joins TRBV7-2 to TRBJ2-7; 10 bases agree with TRBD2. Germline trimming cut 5 bases from V and 3 bases from J; bases unmatched to any gene: 4. Germline V gene lookup returns CDR1 SGHTA and CDR2 FQGNSA. There are 14 residues in the CDR3.